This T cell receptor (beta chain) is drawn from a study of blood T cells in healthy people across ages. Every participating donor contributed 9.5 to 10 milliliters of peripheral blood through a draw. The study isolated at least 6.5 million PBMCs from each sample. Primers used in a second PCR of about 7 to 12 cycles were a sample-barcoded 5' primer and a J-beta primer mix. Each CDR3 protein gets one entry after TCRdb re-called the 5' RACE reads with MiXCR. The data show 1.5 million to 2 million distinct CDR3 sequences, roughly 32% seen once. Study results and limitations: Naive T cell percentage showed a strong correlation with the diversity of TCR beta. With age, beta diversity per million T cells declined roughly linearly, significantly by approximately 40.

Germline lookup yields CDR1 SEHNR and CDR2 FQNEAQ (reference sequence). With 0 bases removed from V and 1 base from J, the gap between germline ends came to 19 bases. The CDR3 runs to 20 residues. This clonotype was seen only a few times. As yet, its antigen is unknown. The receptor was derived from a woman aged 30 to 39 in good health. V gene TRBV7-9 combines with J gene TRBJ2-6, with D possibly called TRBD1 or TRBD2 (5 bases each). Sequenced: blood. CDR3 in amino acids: CASSLAWGQPGKSGANVLTF. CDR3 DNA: TGTGCCAGCAGCTTAGCGTGGGGCCAACCCGGGAAGTCTGGGGCCAACGTCCTGACTTTC.